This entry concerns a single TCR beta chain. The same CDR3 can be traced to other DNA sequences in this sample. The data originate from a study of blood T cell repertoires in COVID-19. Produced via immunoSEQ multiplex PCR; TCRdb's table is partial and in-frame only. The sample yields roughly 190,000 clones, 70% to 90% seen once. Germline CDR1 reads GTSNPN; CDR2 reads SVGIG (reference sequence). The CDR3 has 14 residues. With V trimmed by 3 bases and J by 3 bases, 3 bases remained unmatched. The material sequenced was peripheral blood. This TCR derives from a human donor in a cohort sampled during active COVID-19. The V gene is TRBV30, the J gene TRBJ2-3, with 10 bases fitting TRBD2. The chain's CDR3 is CAWRLAGATDTQYF. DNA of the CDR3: TGTGCCTGGAGGCTAGCGGGAGCAACAGATACGCAGTATTTT.